A selection of T cell receptor beta chains follows, all from one sample in a study of CD8 T cells in Susac syndrome. TCRdb reanalysed the immunoSEQ multiplex PCR reads using MiXCR and keeps one entry per CDR3 protein. This sample yields 140,000 or so distinct CDR3 sequences, of which nearly 97% are seen a single time; approximately 0.08% belongs to the top ten. Sequencing was performed on CD4+ T cells from PBMCs. The receptors were gathered from a human donor with Susac syndrome. The CDR3 runs from the conserved cysteine through the conserved F or W. D genes are given only for firm matches. Size values are once, few and many counts, or a class for expanded clones, and some rows have none.

CDR3	DNA	D	size	V	J
CASSQEVVAVTYEQYF	TGCGCCAGCAGCCAAGAAGTAGTAGCGGTCACCTACGAGCAGTACTTC	.	.	TRBV4-1	TRBJ2-7
CASSPPDRGFYGYTF	TGTGCCAGCAGCCCCCCCGACAGGGGGTTCTATGGCTACACCTTC	TRBD1	.	TRBV12-3/TRBV12-4	TRBJ1-2
CATSRGTPGWREQYF	TGTGCCACCAGCAGAGGGACCCCGGGATGGAGGGAGCAGTACTTC	.	.	TRBV15	TRBJ2-7
CASSFQGTEAFF	TGTGCCAGCAGCTTCCAGGGTACTGAAGCTTTCTTT	.	.	TRBV13	TRBJ1-1
CSAGRMNTEAFF	TGCAGTGCTGGGAGAATGAACACTGAAGCTTTCTTT	.	.	TRBV20-1	TRBJ1-1
CATSGAPGQGNGYTF	TGTGCCACCAGTGGGGCCCCGGGACAGGGGAATGGCTACACCTTC	TRBD1	.	TRBV24-1	TRBJ1-2
CASSEAGTSNYGYTF	TGTGCCAGCAGTGAAGCGGGGACATCAAACTATGGCTACACCTTC	.	.	TRBV2	TRBJ1-2
CASSLDWGGLYEQFF	TGTGCCAGCAGCTTAGATTGGGGGGGGCTGTATGAGCAGTTCTTC	.	once	TRBV11-2	TRBJ2-1
CASSVQGSTEAFF	TGTGCCAGCAGTGTTCAGGGTTCCACTGAAGCTTTCTTT	.	.	TRBV6-1	TRBJ1-1
CASLLGAYGYTF	TGTGCCAGCCTCCTGGGGGCATATGGCTACACCTTC	.	.	TRBV12-3/TRBV12-4	TRBJ1-2
CASSLAGTGSSYEQYF	TGCGCCAGCAGCTTGGCCGGCACAGGGTCCTCCTACGAGCAGTACTTC	.	.	TRBV5-1	TRBJ2-7
CSARNYGYTF	TGCAGTGCTAGGAACTATGGCTACACCTTC	.	.	TRBV20-1	TRBJ1-2
CATSRRGVEGTRGEQYF	TGTGCCACCAGCAGGAGGGGGGTTGAGGGAACAAGGGGCGAGCAGTACTTC	.	.	TRBV15	TRBJ2-7
CASSQVRGGNTEAFF	TGTGCCAGCAGCCAGGTCCGGGGAGGGAACACTGAAGCTTTCTTT	.	.	TRBV7-8	TRBJ1-1
CSVEDLVVRYF	TGCAGCGTTGAAGATCTAGTCGTTCGGTACTTC	.	.	TRBV29-1	TRBJ2-7
CASSTRIEQFF	TGTGCCAGCAGCACACGTATTGAGCAGTTCTTC	.	.	TRBV28	TRBJ2-1
CASSLGRLGYTF	TGTGCCAGCAGTTTAGGGCGCCTCGGCTACACCTTC	.	.	TRBV12-3/TRBV12-4	TRBJ1-2
CSASADVATNEKLFF	TGCAGTGCTAGTGCTGATGTTGCAACTAATGAAAAACTGTTTTTT	.	.	TRBV20-1	TRBJ1-4
CATSLQGSGANVLTF	TGTGCCACCAGTCTACAGGGTTCTGGGGCCAACGTCCTGACTTTC	.	.	TRBV15	TRBJ2-6
CASSSGDRSNTEAFF	TGTGCCAGCAGCTCTGGAGACAGGTCGAACACTGAAGCTTTCTTT	.	.	TRBV7-2	TRBJ1-1
CSVERQGSEQYF	TGCAGCGTTGAGAGGCAGGGCTCCGAGCAGTACTTC	.	.	TRBV29-1	TRBJ2-7
CASSQGTVNEKLFF	TGTGCCAGCAGCCAAGGGACAGTTAATGAAAAACTGTTTTTT	.	.	TRBV14	TRBJ1-4
CASRRGYDYEQYF	TGTGCCAGCAGGAGGGGTTACGACTACGAGCAGTACTTC	.	.	TRBV7-2	TRBJ2-7
CASVRSHSYEQYF	TGTGCCAGCGTCCGCAGCCACTCCTACGAGCAGTACTTC	.	.	TRBV6-2/TRBV6-3	TRBJ2-7